This TCR beta chain was found in a study of regulatory T cells in long-lasting Graves disease (dated by TCRdb to the early 2020s). Regarding the study in general: To count as having persistent Graves' disease, a patient had to have received antithyroid drug treatment for over 5 years with TSH receptor autoantibodies remaining persistently positive. Patients with persistent Graves' disease were compared with patients with newly diagnosed Graves' disease using TCR sequencing and RNA sequencing of peripheral blood. The study took place in China and was registered as a clinical trial. TCR sequencing covered some 13 persistent and approximately 20 newly diagnosed Graves' disease patients, some 35 samples in total. On average, persistent Graves' disease patients in the clinical cohort had been on antithyroid drugs for approximately ten years.

Of note for this clonotype: This clone's antigen is unknown. No much larger clonotype is one base removed from it; base qualities were not supplied.

From its cysteine to its phenylalanine, the CDR3 spans 16 amino acids. The CDR3 DNA has 48 bases and is translated from base 1. From a lookup of the germline V gene (reference sequence), CDR1 and CDR2 are LNHDA and SQIVND. V and J are truncated by 0 bases and 7 bases respectively, leaving an intervening sequence of 19 bases. The time point label here, explained by the study, means: persistent/refractory GD, antithyroid drugs over 5 years with positive TRAb. For both TCR sequencing and RNA sequencing, RNA was extracted from PBMCs using TRIzol. Graves' disease was diagnosed according to American Thyroid Association guidelines. Patients for the study were recruited at an endocrinology department in Xi'an, China. From each patient, approximately 9.9 milliliters of peripheral blood was collected into an EDTA anticoagulant tube. Ficoll Paque Plus density gradient separation was used to isolate PBMCs, and no further T cell sorting was done. An Agilent 2100 Bioanalyzer and agarose gel were used to assess RNA quality, and a NanoDrop 2000 was used to measure RNA concentration.

Study-level results and caveats: The authors noted that the small sample size was a limitation that may lower accuracy. Preferential use of TRBV28, TRBJ1-2 and TRBJ2-5 was observed in persistent disease, whereas TRBV20-1 and TRBJ2-1 were favored in newly diagnosed disease. Sequencing and analysis were restricted to the TCR beta chain. The study examined only peripheral blood because the primary lesion, thyroid tissue, could not be accessed. Patients with persistent disease shared more public clonotypes (under 3,000) than newly diagnosed patients did (around 930). Compared with newly diagnosed patients, persistent Graves' disease patients had lower TCR Shannon entropy and fewer highly expanded clones, which suggests clonal expansion.

Library generation was performed with multiplex PCR. Instrument on record: Illumina HiSeq 4000. TCR beta libraries were built with iRepertoire HTBI primers and Arm-PCR amplification of CDR3 regions. PCR products were gel purified before sequencing. The original pipeline was this. Gene usage analysis of CDR3 amino acid clonotypes used the roughly 62 TRBV and around 13 TRBJ segments found across samples. Filtered high-quality paired reads were merged into contigs using COPE and FqMerger. BLAST was used to align contigs to IMGT TRBV, TRBD and TRBJ reference genes, and CDR3 was defined according to IMGT. Clonotypes above 0.1% frequency were classified as highly expanded clones. Shannon entropy served as the measure of repertoire diversity, while the Gini coefficient captured V-J evenness. Clonotypes shared by more than one individual were considered public. The public reads were reprocessed in TCRdb via fastp at Q25 and MiXCR, keeping in-frame beta chains. When rows share a CDR3 protein, they turn into one entry using the most common DNA and genes. The authors' filters were not applied to this entry. In this sample the table shows around 510,000 distinct CDR3 sequences, under 25% of which occur a single time. Less than 9% of the sample goes to the ten largest clones.

The rearrangement combines TRBV19 with TRBJ2-7; TRBD2 is a weak D gene call, 6 bases matching. Here the sequenced sample was peripheral blood mononuclear cells (PBMCs), taken when the disease was refractory, from a patient treated with antithyroid drugs. This TCR was sampled from a female donor with Graves disease. This receptor carries the CDR3 CASSIDLWGDLREQYF. The sequenced DNA is TGTGCCAGTAGTATAGATCTCTGGGGGGACCTACGAGAGCAGTACTTC.